The sequence of this T cell receptor beta chain was determined in a study of glioma-infiltrating T cells after dendritic cell vaccination. As for the study in general: Glioblastoma patients came from Phase I and II dendritic cell vaccination trials.

Specified time point: after dendritic cell vaccination, including at tumor progression/relapse. Selection required adequate fresh-frozen tumor tissue plus more than two years' survival data. PBMC sampling occurred before vaccination, two weeks after the third dose, and at progression. Germline V gene data show CDR1 as MNHNS and CDR2 as SASEGT. Trimming cost V 3 bases and J 3 bases, with 3 bases left between them. The CDR3 covers 11 residues. Up to roughly 2 ug genomic DNA was used for TCRB CDR3 amplification. Assay: immunoSEQ multiplex PCR; the TCRdb copy retains only in-frame clones and omits some. The sample comprises around 100,000 clones, 75% to 90% of which are singletons, and under 7% rests with the top ten.

The TCR sequence derives from a human donor with glioblastoma. The chain links TRBV6-1 to TRBJ2-7; D not resolved. The sequenced sample was blood, obtained after dendritic cell vaccination. CDR3 sequence (DNA): TGTGCCAGCAGTGACAGCTACGAGCAGTACTTC. Translation: CASSDSYEQYF.